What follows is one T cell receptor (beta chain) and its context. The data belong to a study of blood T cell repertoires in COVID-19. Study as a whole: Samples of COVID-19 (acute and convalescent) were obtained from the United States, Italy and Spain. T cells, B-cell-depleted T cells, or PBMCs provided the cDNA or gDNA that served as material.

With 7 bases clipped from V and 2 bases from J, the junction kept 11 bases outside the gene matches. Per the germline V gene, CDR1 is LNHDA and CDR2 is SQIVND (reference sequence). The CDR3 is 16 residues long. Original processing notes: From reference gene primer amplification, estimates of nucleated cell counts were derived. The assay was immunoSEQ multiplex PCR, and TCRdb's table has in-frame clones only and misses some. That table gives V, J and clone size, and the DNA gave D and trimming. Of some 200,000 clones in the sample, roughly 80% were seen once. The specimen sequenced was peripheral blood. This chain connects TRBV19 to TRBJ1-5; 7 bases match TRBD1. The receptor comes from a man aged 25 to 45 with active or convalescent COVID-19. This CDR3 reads CASTEPRGSGNQPQHF. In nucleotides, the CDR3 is TGTGCCAGTACTGAGCCCAGGGGGTCCGGCAATCAGCCCCAGCATTTT.